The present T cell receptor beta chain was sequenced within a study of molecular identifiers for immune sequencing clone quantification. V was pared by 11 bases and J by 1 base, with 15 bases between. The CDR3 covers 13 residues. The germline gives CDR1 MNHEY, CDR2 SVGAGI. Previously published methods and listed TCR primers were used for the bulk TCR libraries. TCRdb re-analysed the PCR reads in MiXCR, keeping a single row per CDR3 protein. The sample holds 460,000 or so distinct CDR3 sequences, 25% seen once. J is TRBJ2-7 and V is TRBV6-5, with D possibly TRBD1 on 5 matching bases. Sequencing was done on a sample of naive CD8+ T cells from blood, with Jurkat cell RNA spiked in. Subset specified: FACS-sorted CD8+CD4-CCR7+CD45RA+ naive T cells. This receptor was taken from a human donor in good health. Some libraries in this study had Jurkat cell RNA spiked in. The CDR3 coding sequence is TGTGCCGCAGGGTATCAAGCTTCCTACGAGCAGTACTTC. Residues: CAAGYQASYEQYF.